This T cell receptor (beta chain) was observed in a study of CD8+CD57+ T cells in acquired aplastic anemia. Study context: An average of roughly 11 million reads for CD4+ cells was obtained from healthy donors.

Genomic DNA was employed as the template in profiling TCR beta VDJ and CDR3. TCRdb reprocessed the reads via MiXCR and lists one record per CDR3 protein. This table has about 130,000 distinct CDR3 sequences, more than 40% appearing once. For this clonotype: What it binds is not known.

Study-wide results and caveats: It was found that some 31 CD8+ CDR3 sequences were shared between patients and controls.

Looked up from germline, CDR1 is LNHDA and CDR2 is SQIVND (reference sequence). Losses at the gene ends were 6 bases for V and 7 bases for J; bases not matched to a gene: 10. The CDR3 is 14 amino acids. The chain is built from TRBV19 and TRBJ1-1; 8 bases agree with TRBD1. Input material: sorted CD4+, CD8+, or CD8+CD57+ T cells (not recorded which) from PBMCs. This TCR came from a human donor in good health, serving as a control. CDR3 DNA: TGTGCCAGTAGGATGACAGGGGTTACTAATGAAGCTTTCTTT. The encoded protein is CASRMTGVTNEAFF.